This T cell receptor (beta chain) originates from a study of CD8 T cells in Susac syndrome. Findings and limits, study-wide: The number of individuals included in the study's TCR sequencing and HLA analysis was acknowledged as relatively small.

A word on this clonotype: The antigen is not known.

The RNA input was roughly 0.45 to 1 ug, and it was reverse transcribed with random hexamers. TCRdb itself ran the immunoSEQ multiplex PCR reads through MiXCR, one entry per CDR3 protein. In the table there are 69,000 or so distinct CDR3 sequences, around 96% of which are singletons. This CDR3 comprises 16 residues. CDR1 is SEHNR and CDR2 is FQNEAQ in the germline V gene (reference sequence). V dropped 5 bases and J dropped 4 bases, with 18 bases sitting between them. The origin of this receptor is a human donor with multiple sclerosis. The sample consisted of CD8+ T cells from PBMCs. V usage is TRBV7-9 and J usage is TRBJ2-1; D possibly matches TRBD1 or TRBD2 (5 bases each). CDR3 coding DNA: TGTGCCAGCAGCCAACCGAGGGGCGGGCTGTACAATGAGCAGTTCTTC. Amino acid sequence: CASSQPRGGLYNEQFF.